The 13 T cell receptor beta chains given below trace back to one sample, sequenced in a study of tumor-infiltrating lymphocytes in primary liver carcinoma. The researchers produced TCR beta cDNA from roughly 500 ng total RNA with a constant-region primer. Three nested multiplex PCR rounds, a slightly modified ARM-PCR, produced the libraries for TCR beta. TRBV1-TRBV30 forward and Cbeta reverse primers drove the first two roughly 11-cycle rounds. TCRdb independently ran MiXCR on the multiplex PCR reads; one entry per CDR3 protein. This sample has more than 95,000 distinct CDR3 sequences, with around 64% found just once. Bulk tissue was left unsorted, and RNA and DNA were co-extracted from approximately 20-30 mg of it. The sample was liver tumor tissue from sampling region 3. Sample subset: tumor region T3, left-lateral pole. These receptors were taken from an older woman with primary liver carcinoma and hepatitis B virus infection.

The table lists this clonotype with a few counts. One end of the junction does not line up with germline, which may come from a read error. CDR3 residues: CASSYDSPNTGELLF. CDR3 DNA sequence: TGTGCCAGCAGTTACGACTCCCCGAACACCGGGGAGCTGCTTTTT. The chain carries TRBV6-5 and TRBJ2-2; maybe TRBD2 (5 bases). This CDR3 is built from 15 residues. Germline CDR1 is MNHEY and CDR2 is SVGAGI.

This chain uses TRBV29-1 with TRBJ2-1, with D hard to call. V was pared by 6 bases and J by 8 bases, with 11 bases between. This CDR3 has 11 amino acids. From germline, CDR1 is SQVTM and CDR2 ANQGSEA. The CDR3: CSVAIGYEQFF. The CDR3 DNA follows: TGCAGCGTCGCGATAGGGTATGAGCAGTTCTTC.

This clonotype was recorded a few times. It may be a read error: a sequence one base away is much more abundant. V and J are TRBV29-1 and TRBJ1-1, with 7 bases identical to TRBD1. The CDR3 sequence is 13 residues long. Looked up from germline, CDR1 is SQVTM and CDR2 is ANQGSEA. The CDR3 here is CGANRGRNTEAFF. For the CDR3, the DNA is TGCGGCGCTAACAGGGGACGGAACACTGAAGCTTTCTTT.

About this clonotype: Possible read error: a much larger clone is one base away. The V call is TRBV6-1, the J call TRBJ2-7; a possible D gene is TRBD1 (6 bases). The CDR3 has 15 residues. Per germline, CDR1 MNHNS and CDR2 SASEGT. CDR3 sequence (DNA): TGTGCCAACAGTGAAGGGGTGAGGGGGTCCTACGAGCAGTACTTC. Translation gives CANSEGVRGSYEQYF.

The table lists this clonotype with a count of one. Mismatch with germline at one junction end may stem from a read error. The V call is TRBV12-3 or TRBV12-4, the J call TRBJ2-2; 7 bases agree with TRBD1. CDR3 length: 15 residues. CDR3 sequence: CTSSFDRANTGELFF. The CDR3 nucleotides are TGTACCAGCAGTTTCGACAGGGCTAACACCGGGGAGCTGTTCTTT.

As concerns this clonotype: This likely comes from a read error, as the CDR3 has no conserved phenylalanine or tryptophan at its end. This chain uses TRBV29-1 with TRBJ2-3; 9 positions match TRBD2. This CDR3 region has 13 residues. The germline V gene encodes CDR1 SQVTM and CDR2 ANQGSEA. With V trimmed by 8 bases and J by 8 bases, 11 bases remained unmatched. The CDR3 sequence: CSLSGSGVGTQYL. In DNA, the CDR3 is TGCAGCCTTAGCGGGAGCGGGGTAGGTACGCAGTATCTT.

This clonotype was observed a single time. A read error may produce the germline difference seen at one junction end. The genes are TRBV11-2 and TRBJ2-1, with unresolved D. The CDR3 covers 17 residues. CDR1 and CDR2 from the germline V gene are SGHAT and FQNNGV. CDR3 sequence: CDSSFTPLRGSYNEQFF. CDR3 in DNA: TGTGACAGCAGCTTTACCCCACTGAGAGGCTCCTACAATGAGCAGTTCTTC. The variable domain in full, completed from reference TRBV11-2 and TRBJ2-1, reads EAGVAQSPRYKIIEKRQSVAFWCNPISGHATLYWYQQILGQGPKLLIQFQNNGVVDDSQLPKDRFSAERLKGVDSTLKIQPAKLEDSAVYLCDSSFTPLRGSYNEQFFGPGTRLTVL.

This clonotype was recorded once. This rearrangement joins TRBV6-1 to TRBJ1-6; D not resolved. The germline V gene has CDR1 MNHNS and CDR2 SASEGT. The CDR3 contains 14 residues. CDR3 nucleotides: TGTGCTGGCAGTGCGACTCTTCCGAATTCACCCCTCCACTTT. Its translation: CAGSATLPNSPLHF.

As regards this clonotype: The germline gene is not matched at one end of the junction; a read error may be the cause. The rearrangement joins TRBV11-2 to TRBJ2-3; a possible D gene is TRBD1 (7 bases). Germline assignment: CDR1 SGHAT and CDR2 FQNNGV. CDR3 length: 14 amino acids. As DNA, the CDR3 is TGTGCCATCAGCTTAGACAGGGAGGTCGATACGGAGTATTTT. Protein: CAISLDREVDTEYF.

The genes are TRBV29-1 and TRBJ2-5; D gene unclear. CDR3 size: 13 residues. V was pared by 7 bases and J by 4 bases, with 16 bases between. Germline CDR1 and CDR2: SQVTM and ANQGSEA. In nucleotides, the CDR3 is TGCAGCGCATCCCTTCTTGGTAGAGAGACCCAGTACTTC. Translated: CSASLLGRETQYF.

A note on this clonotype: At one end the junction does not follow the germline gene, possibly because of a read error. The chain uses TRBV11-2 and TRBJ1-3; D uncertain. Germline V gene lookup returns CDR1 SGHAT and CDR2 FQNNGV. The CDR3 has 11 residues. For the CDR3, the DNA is TGTACCAGTGCCCGTGGTGGCACCATATATTTT. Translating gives CTSARGGTIYF.

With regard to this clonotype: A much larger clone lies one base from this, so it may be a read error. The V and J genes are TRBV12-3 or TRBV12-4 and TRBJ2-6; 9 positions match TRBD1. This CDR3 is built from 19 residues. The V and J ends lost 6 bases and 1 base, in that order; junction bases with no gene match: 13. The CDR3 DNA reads TGTGCCAGCAGCCCAACCTCCGGGACAGGGAGTTCTGGGGCCAACGTCCTGACTTTC. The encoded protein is CASSPTSGTGSSGANVLTF.

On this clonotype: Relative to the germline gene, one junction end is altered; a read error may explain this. This CDR3 reads CDSSLSAGVSYNEQFF. The CDR3 DNA reads TGTGACAGCAGTTTATCGGCAGGGGTCTCCTACAATGAGCAGTTCTTC. V and J are TRBV28 and TRBJ2-1; maybe TRBD1 (6 bases). The CDR3 covers 16 residues. Germline loops: CDR1 MDHEN, CDR2 SYDVKM.